This TCR beta chain was sequenced in a study of blood T cells in healthy people across ages (dated by TCRdb to the mid-2010s). With respect to the entire study: In model experiments, template switching captured about one uniquely barcoded TCR beta cDNA molecule for every two T cells. To avoid experimental bias, donors of different ages were randomly spread across the sequencing lanes. The donors were divided into four age groups: young (average 16 years), middle-aged (roughly 40), aged (62) and long-lived (about 80). The study measured age-related changes in TCR beta repertoire diversity using deep sequencing normalized with unique cDNA molecular identifiers. For two donors (one aged 18 to 29 and one aged 80 or older), the study analyzed two additional independent replicas of 1 million unique cDNA reads from the same blood draw. Summary of the overall study and its limitations: Conclusive comparison of naive and antigen-experienced compartments was prevented by the profiling of bulk unsorted PBMCs. Total diversity estimates from one million sequenced T cells were considered lower bounds and underestimates. Compared with the aged group, the long-lived group had more naive CD4+ T cells, fewer expanded clones and increased TCR diversity, a pattern suggesting age selection. Observed TCR beta diversity correlated strongly with the percentage of naive T cells measured by flow cytometry. As age increased, observed TCR beta diversity per million T cells dropped in a roughly linear way, and a significant reduction was already evident by age 40. Because the CMV infection status of the donors was unknown, age-related changes in expanded clonotypes may potentially have been confounded.

Donors were approximately 42 systemically healthy Caucasian individuals from Russia aged roughly 6 to 100 years. Each donor gave 9 to 10 milliliters of peripheral blood, collected into EDTA-treated Vacutainer tubes. Ficoll-Paque density-gradient centrifugation was used to isolate PBMCs, with at least 6.5 million per sample. Trizol reagent was used to extract total RNA from PBMCs, with at least 6 micrograms per sample. For every donor, flow cytometry on a PBMC aliquot measured the percentage of naive CD45RAhigh/CD27high T cells. The method behind the library was 5' RACE. A second PCR of roughly 7 to 12 cycles was performed with a sample-barcoded 5' primer and a J-beta primer mix. A template-switch 5' adaptor carrying 12 random nucleotides introduced a unique molecular identifier onto each TCR beta cDNA molecule. Each sample yielded at least 2.5 million CDR3-containing paired-end reads. First-strand cDNA was synthesized from all RNA with the Mint cDNA synthesis kit, primed by a TRBC-specific oligonucleotide. Following uracil-DNA glycosylase treatment, all cDNA underwent a first 18-cycle PCR with the universal primers M1SS and BC2_uni_R. For the original study's pipeline: For normalization, 1 million high-quality reads, each with a distinct molecular identifier, were randomly selected from each sample. Reads with shared molecular identifiers were discarded instead of being binned into consensus sequences. MiTCR, with a Q25 quality threshold and the strictest error-elimination algorithm, was used for CDR3 identification, clonotype clustering and error correction. A nonparametric unseen species model with Euler transformation was used to estimate a lower bound on total TCR beta diversity. The raw public reads went through TCRdb reprocessing: fastp at Q25, MiXCR clone calling, in-frame beta chains kept. Each entry merges the rows of one CDR3 protein and shows their most common DNA and genes. The V and J calls here are based on TCRdb, not the publication. The sample table contains 1.5 million to 2 million distinct CDR3 sequences; only one count was recorded for about two fifths of them. Clones ranked in the top ten supply under 25% of the sample.

On this clonotype itself: Its antigen remains undetermined. Qualities for individual bases were not recorded, and no much larger clone is one base off.

The sample was blood. This sequence originates from a human donor in good health.

The sequenced DNA: TGTGCCAGCTCACCAACCAGGGAATATGGCTACACCTTC. It encodes CASSPTREYGYTF. The chain is assembled from TRBV18 and TRBJ1-2; the D gene is perhaps TRBD1, from 5 matching bases. The CDR3 numbers 13 residues from cysteine through phenylalanine. CDR3 DNA is the only sequence kept; it has 39 bases, read in frame from the first base. The V and J ends are trimmed by 2 bases and 5 bases, leaving 9 bases between them. Looking up the germline V gene yields CDR1 KGHSH and CDR2 LQKENI.